Sequencing of this T cell receptor beta chain was carried out in a study of healthy donors' naive CD4 and CD8 T cells. Regarding this clonotype: Its matching antigen is unknown.

Each TCR library used approximately 500 ng of total RNA and a linear amplification protocol. Authors' data handling: From a few healthy donors, 78,498 rearranged TCR alpha transcripts were sequenced. TCRdb passed the reads through MiXCR, listing each CDR3 protein once. The V and J calls come from TCRdb's annotation, not from the publication. Seen here are 150,000 to 200,000 distinct CDR3 sequences, around 70% observed once, and the top ten hold 2% to 2.5%. Sorting defined naive CD4+ as CD4+CD8-CD45RO-CD45RA+ and naive CD8+ as CD8+CD4-CD45RA+CD27bright. Whole-study results and caveats: Most V and J genes were reportedly biased between naive CD4+ and CD8+ cells.

Sequencing used naive CD4+ and CD8+ T cells sorted from blood, pooled from several donors. The origin of this receptor is a pool of human donors in good health; the sample pools cells from several healthy donors.

The CDR3: CASSKGGGYTF. CDR3 coding DNA: TGTGCCAGCAGTAAGGGCGGCGGCTACACCTTC. The rearrangement links TRBV6-5 to TRBJ1-2, with unresolved D. The length of the CDR3 is 11 residues. Germline V lookup: CDR1 MNHEY, CDR2 SVGAGI. With 5 bases removed from V and 8 bases from J, the gap between germline ends came to 9 bases.